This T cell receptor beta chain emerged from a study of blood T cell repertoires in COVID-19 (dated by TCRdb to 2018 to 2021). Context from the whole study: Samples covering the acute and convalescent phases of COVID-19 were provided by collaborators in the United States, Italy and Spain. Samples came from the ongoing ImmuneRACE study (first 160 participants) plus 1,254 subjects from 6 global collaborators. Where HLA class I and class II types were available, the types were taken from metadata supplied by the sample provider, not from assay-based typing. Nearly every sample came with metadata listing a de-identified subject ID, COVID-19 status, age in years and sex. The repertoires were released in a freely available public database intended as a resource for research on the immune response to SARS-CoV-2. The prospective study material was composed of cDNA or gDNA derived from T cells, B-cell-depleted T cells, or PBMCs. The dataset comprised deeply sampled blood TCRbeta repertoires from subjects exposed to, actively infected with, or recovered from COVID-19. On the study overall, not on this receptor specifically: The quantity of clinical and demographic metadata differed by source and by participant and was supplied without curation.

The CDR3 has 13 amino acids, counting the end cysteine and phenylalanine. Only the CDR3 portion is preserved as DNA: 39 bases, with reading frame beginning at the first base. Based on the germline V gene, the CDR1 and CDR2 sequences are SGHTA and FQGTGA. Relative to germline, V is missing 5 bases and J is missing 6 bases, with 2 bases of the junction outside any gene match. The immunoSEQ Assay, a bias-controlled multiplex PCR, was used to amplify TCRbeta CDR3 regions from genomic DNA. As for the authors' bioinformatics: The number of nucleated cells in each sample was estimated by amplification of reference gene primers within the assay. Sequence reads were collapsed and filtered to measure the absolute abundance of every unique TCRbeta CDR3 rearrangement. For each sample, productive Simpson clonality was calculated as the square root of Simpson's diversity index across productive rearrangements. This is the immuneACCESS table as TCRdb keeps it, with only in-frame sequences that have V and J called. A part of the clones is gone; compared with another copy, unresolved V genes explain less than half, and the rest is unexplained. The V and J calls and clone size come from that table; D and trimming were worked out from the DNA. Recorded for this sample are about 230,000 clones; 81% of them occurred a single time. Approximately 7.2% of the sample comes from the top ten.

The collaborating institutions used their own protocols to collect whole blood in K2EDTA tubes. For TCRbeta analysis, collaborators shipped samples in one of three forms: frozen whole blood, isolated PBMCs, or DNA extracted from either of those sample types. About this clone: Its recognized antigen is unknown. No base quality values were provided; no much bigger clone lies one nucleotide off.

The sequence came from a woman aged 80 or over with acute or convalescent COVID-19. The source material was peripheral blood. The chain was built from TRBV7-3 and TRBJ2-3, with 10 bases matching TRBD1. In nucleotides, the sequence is TGTGCCAGCAGCCAGGACAGGGGGGATACGCAGTATTTT. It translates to CASSQDRGDTQYF.